Listed here are 21 T cell receptor beta chains from one sample, sequenced in a study of lymphopenia after photon versus proton radiotherapy (dated by TCRdb to the late 2010s). The receptor library was made with the immunoSEQ multiplex PCR assay. Drawn from immuneACCESS, this table holds only the in-frame rearrangements with V and J called that TCRdb kept. Clones are partly lost; checked studies trace under half to an unresolved V gene and leave the rest unexplained. The sample contains some 20,000 clones, around 90% of them found a single time. Around 6.1% of the sample is taken by the ten largest. The material was peripheral blood, obtained from a patient treated with photon-based radiotherapy. All receptors derive from a man in his fifties or sixties with pancreatic cancer.

The J gene is TRBJ2-1, the V gene TRBV18; 11 positions agree with TRBD2. This CDR3 region has 17 residues. Per germline, CDR1 KGHSH and CDR2 LQKENI. The J segment lost 4 bases and the V segment lost 5 bases, leaving 10 bases of the junction unmatched. Here the CDR3 reads CASSLPGLAVAYNEQFF. The CDR3 DNA follows: TGTGCCAGCTCATTGCCGGGACTAGCGGTAGCTTACAATGAGCAGTTCTTC. Supplemented by reference TRBV18 and TRBJ2-1, the full variable domain reads NAGVMQNPRHLVRRRGQEARLRCSPMKGHSHVYWYRQLPEEGLKFMVYLQKENIIDESGMPKERFSAEFPKEGPSILRIQQVVRGDSAAYFCASSLPGLAVAYNEQFFGPGTRLTVL.

The gene calls are TRBV4-3 and TRBJ2-3, with 8 bases that match TRBD1. This CDR3 comprises 16 residues. Germline CDR1 and CDR2: LGHNA and YSLEER. V was clipped by 4 bases and J by 1 base; unmatched bases: 7. CDR3 protein: CASSRDRGWGTDTQYF. The CDR3 DNA reads TGCGCCAGCAGCCGTGACAGGGGCTGGGGCACAGATACGCAGTATTTT.

The CDR3 nucleotides read TGCGCCAGCAGCTTCTGGACAGGGATTTACGAGCAGTACTTC. It specifies CASSFWTGIYEQYF. The rearrangement uses TRBV5-1 and TRBJ2-7; 8 bases map to TRBD1. The CDR3 has 14 amino acids. Per germline, CDR1 SGHRS and CDR2 YFSETQ. The V gene end was trimmed by 2 bases and the J gene end by 4 bases; junction bases not matched to a gene: 5.

The chain carries TRBV7-2 and TRBJ2-5; D tentatively fits TRBD1 or TRBD2 (6 bases each). With 1 base removed from V and 4 bases from J, the gap between germline ends came to 10 bases. Germline V lookup: CDR1 SGHTA, CDR2 FQGNSA. The CDR3 consists of 14 residues. The CDR3 loop reads CASSLVRGPETQYF. For the CDR3, the DNA is TGTGCCAGCAGCTTAGTTCGGGGGCCAGAGACCCAGTACTTC.

This rearrangement joins TRBV6-1 to TRBJ2-5; 9 nucleotides match TRBD1. The CDR3 spans 15 residues. CDR1 and CDR2 from the germline V gene are MNHNS and SASEGT. Trimming cost V 8 bases and J 4 bases; bases outside gene matches: 11. CDR3 coding DNA: TGTGCCAGCCAAGTACCCGGGACAGGGTCAGAGACCCAGTACTTC. Translation: CASQVPGTGSETQYF.

J is TRBJ1-1 and V is TRBV15, with D perhaps TRBD1 (5 bases). CDR3 size: 11 residues. Between the trimmed V and J ends, which lost 8 bases and 1 base, there was a span of 5 bases. Germline values: CDR1 LNHNV, CDR2 YYDKDF (reference sequence). The CDR3 coding sequence is TGTGCCACCCAGGGGAACACTGAAGCTTTCTTT. Its protein product is CATQGNTEAFF.

The genes are TRBV30 and TRBJ1-4; D not certain. Germline CDR1 is GTSNPN and CDR2 is SVGIG (reference sequence). V gave up 1 base and J gave up 7 bases, with 10 bases separating them. This CDR3 has 13 amino acids. This CDR3 reads CAWSGIVSEKLFF. Written as DNA, the CDR3 is TGTGCCTGGAGTGGTATTGTTAGTGAAAAACTGTTTTTT.

The J gene is TRBJ2-3, the V gene TRBV2, with 9 bases fitting TRBD2. Losses at the gene ends were 7 bases for V and 4 bases for J; bases not matched to a gene: 6. This CDR3 is built from 14 residues. Germline V gene sequence: CDR1 SNHLY, CDR2 FYNNEI. CDR3 bases: TGTGCCAGCAACCTAGCGGGGTCATCAGATACGCAGTATTTT. Its protein is CASNLAGSSDTQYF.

This chain connects TRBV4-1 to TRBJ2-5; weak D call: TRBD1 (5 bases). Per the germline V gene, CDR1 is MGHRA and CDR2 is YSYEKL. V lost 5 bases and J lost 2, with 6 bases in between. The CDR3 covers 12 residues. CDR3 coding DNA: TGCGCCAGCAGCGACAGTCAAGAGACCCAGTACTTC. This sequence encodes CASSDSQETQYF.

This chain connects TRBV10-3 to TRBJ2-3; TRBD2 is a possible D gene (6 bases). Trimming removed 2 bases from V and 8 bases from J, with 11 bases in between. The CDR3 contains 13 residues. Germline CDR1 reads ENHRY; CDR2 reads SYGVKD. CDR3 coding DNA: TGTGCCATCAGTGAGAAGACGGAGGGTACGCAGTATTTT. It translates to CAISEKTEGTQYF.

This clone was detected only a few times. The genes are TRBV7-9 and TRBJ1-1; D gene ambiguous. The CDR3 contains 13 residues. CDR1 and CDR2 (germline): SEHNR, FQNEAQ (reference sequence). V gave up 1 base and J gave up 1 base, with 4 bases separating them. CDR3: CASSLGTNTEAFF. CDR3 DNA: TGTGCCAGCAGCTTAGGGACGAACACTGAAGCTTTCTTT.

This clone showed up just once. The chain links TRBV7-2 to TRBJ2-3; 11 bases are shared with TRBD2. CDR1 and CDR2 from the germline V gene are SGHTA and FQGNSA. The CDR3 totals 15 residues. The junction had 4 bases not matched to a gene; V was cut back by 5 bases and J by 3 bases. This CDR3 is CASSRLAGSTDTQYF. CDR3 nucleotide sequence: TGTGCCAGCAGCCGACTAGCGGGGAGTACAGATACGCAGTATTTT.

The chain employs TRBV5-1 and TRBJ2-6; D not resolved. This CDR3 contains 16 residues. Germline V gives CDR1 SGHRS, CDR2 YFSETQ. The germline V and J ends were trimmed by 1 base and 0 bases, with 8 bases remaining between them. In DNA, the CDR3 is TGCGCCAGCAGCTTGTGGTCAGCCTCTGGGGCCAACGTCCTGACTTTC. Translation: CASSLWSASGANVLTF.

The chain couples TRBV5-6 to TRBJ2-5, with 7 nucleotides matching TRBD1. Germline V gives CDR1 SGHDT, CDR2 YYEEEE. With V trimmed by 2 bases and J by 4 bases, 11 bases remained unmatched. CDR3 size: 16 residues. The chain's CDR3 is CASSFGDSLGVETQYF. The DNA for the CDR3 is TGTGCCAGCAGCTTCGGGGACAGCCTCGGGGTAGAGACCCAGTACTTC.

Of note for this clone: The junction departs from the called germline gene at one end, perhaps through a read error. The chain is built from TRBV19 and TRBJ2-1; unclear D gene. Germline-derived CDR1 and CDR2 are LNHDA and SQIVND (reference sequence). The CDR3 spans 15 residues. CDR3: CASSRLTRRHNEQFF. The CDR3 DNA reads TGTGCCAGTAGTAGACTGACGAGGCGACACAACGAGCAGTTCTTC.

The genes are TRBV5-4 and TRBJ2-3, with 10 bases matching TRBD2. V shed 0 bases and J 4 bases; nucleotides not matched to a gene: 5. This CDR3 has 16 residues. Germline CDR1 is SGHNT and CDR2 is YYREEE (reference sequence). The CDR3 sequence: CASSLGAGGTPDTQYF. As DNA, the CDR3 is TGTGCCAGCAGCTTGGGAGCGGGGGGGACCCCAGATACGCAGTATTTT.

Within the sample, this clone is medium-sized. CDR3 protein: CASSLEGESSYNEQFF. The DNA for the CDR3 is TGTGCCAGTAGTCTTGAGGGGGAGAGCTCCTACAATGAGCAGTTCTTC. The chain recombines TRBV19 with TRBJ2-1, with D perhaps matching TRBD1 (6 bases). The germline gives CDR1 LNHDA, CDR2 SQIVND (reference sequence). The CDR3 spans 16 residues. With 5 bases removed from V and 0 bases from J, the gap between germline ends came to 14 bases.

This chain joins TRBV5-1 and TRBJ2-7, with D perhaps being TRBD1 or TRBD2 (5 bases each). Germline CDR1 is SGHRS and CDR2 is YFSETQ. The V gene lost 3 bases and the J gene lost 0 bases, with 10 bases spanning the gap. This CDR3 spans 14 amino acids. CDR3 DNA sequence: TGCGCCAGCAGCTGGGCAGGGAGCTCCTACGAGCAGTACTTC. Its translation is CASSWAGSSYEQYF.

V and J are TRBV5-1 and TRBJ1-3; possibly TRBD1 for D (5 bases). This CDR3 has 15 amino acids. Trimming left V 7 bases short and J 5 bases short, with 19 bases between. The germline V gene has CDR1 SGHRS and CDR2 YFSETQ. The CDR3 reads CASLRGRLWRNTIYF. CDR3 nucleotides: TGCGCCAGCCTAAGGGGCAGACTGTGGCGAAACACCATATATTTT. Full variable domain (outside the CDR3, taken from reference TRBV5-1 and TRBJ1-3): KAGVTQTPRYLIKTRGQQVTLSCSPISGHRSVSWYQQTPGQGLQFLFEYFSETQRNKGNFPGRFSGRQFSNSRSEMNVSTLELGDSALYLCASLRGRLWRNTIYFGEGSWLTVV.

For this clone: An end of the junction differs from the germline gene, which may be a read error. The rearrangement joins TRBV7-7 to TRBJ2-3; D possibly corresponds to TRBD2 (6 bases). Per the germline V gene, CDR1 is SSHAT and CDR2 is FNYEAQ (reference sequence). CDR3 length equals 14 residues. CDR3 amino acids: CASSLTGGTDTQYF. DNA for the CDR3: TGTGCTAGCAGCTTAACGGGGGGCACAGATACGCAGTATTTT.

The V gene is TRBV29-1, the J gene TRBJ2-3; TRBD1 matches 9 bases. V shed 4 bases, J shed 0 bases, and the junction held 11 bases outside the gene matches. Germline V gene lookup returns CDR1 SQVTM and CDR2 ANQGSEA. The CDR3 is 17 residues long. DNA of the CDR3: TGCAGCGTTGTCAAGGGCTCCGGGACAGGGAGCACAGATACGCAGTATTTT. Protein product: CSVVKGSGTGSTDTQYF.